This T cell receptor (beta chain) was sequenced during a study of T-cell reconstitution after alpha-beta-depleted transplantation in children. The study's findings and limits: Fresh T-cell production supplied most of the T-cell counts and diversity seen one year after transplant. Some patients showed high day-60 TCRbeta diversity, which derived from surviving recipient T cells and thymic progenitors. Approximately two months post-transplant, alpha-beta T cells reportedly originated from several hundred expanded graft clones.

Turning to this clonotype: Antigen: not known.

Preparation of the TCRbeta library involved a method that used unique molecular identifiers. TCRdb re-analysed the PCR reads in MiXCR, keeping a single row per CDR3 protein. The repertoire holds almost 250,000 distinct CDR3 sequences, with about 26% as singletons. The CDR3 totals 11 residues. The receptor was isolated from a girl aged 2 to 9 with Fanconi anemia, due to receive a stem cell transplant. Sequenced here: PBMCs, sampled before TCRalphabeta/CD19-depleted stem cell transplant. V gene TRBV21-1 combines with J gene TRBJ1-3. TRBV21-1 is termed a pseudogene. CDR3 sequence (DNA): TGTGCCAGCAGCAAGCGAAACACCATATATTTT. This codes for CASSKRNTIYF.